Listed below are T cell receptor beta chains from one sample, sequenced in a study of graft-versus-host responses after intestinal transplantation. These receptors are not linked to any known antigen. The data were produced by immunoSEQ multiplex PCR, yet TCRdb's version contains in-frame clones alone and is incomplete. The table has some 100,000 clones, 80% to 95% seen once. The material sequenced was unstimulated CD8+ T cells sorted from spleen or lymph node cells, taken before transplant. These receptor sequences come from a human donor who was the organ donor for an intestinal transplant. Each CDR3 is given with its conserved first and last residue. A D gene is named only where the DNA matches it firmly. Size is omitted from some rows. Given values are once, few, many or a class for expanded clones.

cdr3_aa: CASSHSTSANTGELFF
cdr3_nt: TGTGCCAGCAGCCACTCCACATCCGCGAACACCGGGGAGCTGTTTTTT
v_call: TRBV4-2
j_call: TRBJ2-2
cdr3_length: 16
d_call: .
clone_size: .

cdr3_aa: CSVEDRSIRAEQYF
cdr3_nt: TGCAGCGTTGAAGATCGATCCATAAGAGCCGAGCAGTACTTC
v_call: TRBV29-1
j_call: TRBJ2-7
cdr3_length: 14
d_call: .
clone_size: .

cdr3_aa: CASSRGRRDRSPLHF
cdr3_nt: TGCGCCAGCAGCCGGGGTCGGAGGGATAGGTCACCCCTCCACTTT
v_call: TRBV4-1
j_call: TRBJ1-6
cdr3_length: 15
d_call: .
clone_size: .

cdr3_aa: CASSTGYQETQYF
cdr3_nt: TGCGCCAGCAGTACAGGGTACCAAGAGACCCAGTACTTC
v_call: TRBV10-2
j_call: TRBJ2-5
cdr3_length: 13
d_call: .
clone_size: once

cdr3_aa: CASSGHFSSYEQYF
cdr3_nt: TGTGCCAGCAGCGGACACTTCTCCTCCTACGAGCAGTACTTC
v_call: TRBV27
j_call: TRBJ2-7
cdr3_length: 14
d_call: .
clone_size: .

cdr3_aa: CASSLRTGVPTYEQYF
cdr3_nt: TGTGCCAGCAGTTTAAGGACGGGAGTTCCAACCTACGAGCAGTACTTC
v_call: TRBV27
j_call: TRBJ2-7
cdr3_length: 16
d_call: .
clone_size: once

cdr3_aa: CASRRPGHLSYSNQPQHF
cdr3_nt: TGTGCCAGCAGACGACCGGGACACCTTAGCTATAGCAATCAGCCCCAGCATTTT
v_call: TRBV21-1
j_call: TRBJ1-5
cdr3_length: 18
d_call: .
clone_size: .

cdr3_aa: CASSPSGSGNEQFF
cdr3_nt: TGTGCCAGCAGCCCTAGCGGGAGTGGGAATGAGCAGTTCTTC
v_call: TRBV11-1
j_call: TRBJ2-1
cdr3_length: 14
d_call: TRBD2
clone_size: few

cdr3_aa: CASSSPGTSGTNEQFF
cdr3_nt: TGTGCCAGCAGCTCCCCCGGGACTAGCGGGACGAATGAGCAGTTCTTC
v_call: TRBV7-2
j_call: TRBJ2-1
cdr3_length: 16
d_call: TRBD2
clone_size: .

cdr3_aa: CASSSAYQAGELFF
cdr3_nt: TGTGCCAGCAGCTCAGCCTATCAGGCCGGGGAGCTGTTTTTT
v_call: TRBV11-2
j_call: TRBJ2-2
cdr3_length: 14
d_call: .
clone_size: .

cdr3_aa: CASSFPGNEQFF
cdr3_nt: TGTGCCAGCAGTTTTCCCGGGAATGAGCAGTTCTTC
v_call: TRBV27
j_call: TRBJ2-1
cdr3_length: 12
d_call: .
clone_size: .

cdr3_aa: CASSLEPTSGRYEQYF
cdr3_nt: TGCGCCAGCAGCTTGGAACCAACTAGCGGGAGGTACGAGCAGTACTTC
v_call: TRBV5-1
j_call: TRBJ2-7
cdr3_length: 16
d_call: TRBD2
clone_size: .

cdr3_aa: CASSLAAGEGPILYEQYF
cdr3_nt: TGTGCCAGCAGCTTAGCCGCGGGCGAAGGACCTATTCTCTACGAGCAGTACTTC
v_call: TRBV7-6
j_call: TRBJ2-7
cdr3_length: 18
d_call: .
clone_size: once

cdr3_aa: CASSQGPPSASSYEQYF
cdr3_nt: TGCGCCAGCAGCCAAGGCCCCCCCTCGGCTAGCTCCTACGAGCAGTACTTC
v_call: TRBV4-1
j_call: TRBJ2-7
cdr3_length: 17
d_call: .
clone_size: once

cdr3_aa: CASSLRGDPYGYTF
cdr3_nt: TGTGCCAGCAGCTTGCGGGGGGATCCCTATGGCTACACCTTC
v_call: TRBV5-4
j_call: TRBJ1-2
cdr3_length: 14
d_call: .
clone_size: .

cdr3_aa: CASSFRGGGYTF
cdr3_nt: TGTGCCAGCAGCTTCCGTGGGGGCGGCTACACCTTC
v_call: TRBV7-9
j_call: TRBJ1-2
cdr3_length: 12
d_call: .
clone_size: .

cdr3_aa: CASSFSTSGKQFF
cdr3_nt: TGTGCCAGCAGTTTCTCGACTAGCGGGAAGCAGTTCTTC
v_call: TRBV28
j_call: TRBJ2-1
cdr3_length: 13
d_call: TRBD2
clone_size: .

cdr3_aa: CASSPGTSGTSYEQYF
cdr3_nt: TGTGCCAGCAGCCCTGGGACTAGCGGGACCTCCTACGAGCAGTACTTC
v_call: TRBV11-2
j_call: TRBJ2-7
cdr3_length: 16
d_call: TRBD2
clone_size: .

cdr3_aa: CASSFSGEGYTF
cdr3_nt: TGTGCCAGCAGCTTCTCAGGGGAAGGCTACACCTTC
v_call: TRBV5-4
j_call: TRBJ1-2
cdr3_length: 12
d_call: .
clone_size: few

cdr3_aa: CASSYDRGSSNEQFF
cdr3_nt: TGTGCCAGCAGTTACGACAGGGGATCAAGCAATGAGCAGTTCTTC
v_call: TRBV2
j_call: TRBJ2-1
cdr3_length: 15
d_call: TRBD1
clone_size: .

cdr3_aa: CASSLPITGNYGYTF
cdr3_nt: TGTGCCAGCAGTTTGCCAATTACAGGGAACTATGGCTACACCTTC
v_call: TRBV28
j_call: TRBJ1-2
cdr3_length: 15
d_call: .
clone_size: .

cdr3_aa: CASSPVETGFTEAFF
cdr3_nt: TGTGCCAGCAGCCCAGTCGAAACAGGGTTCACTGAAGCTTTCTTT
v_call: TRBV7-9
j_call: TRBJ1-1
cdr3_length: 15
d_call: .
clone_size: .

cdr3_aa: CASSLINTPGETQYF
cdr3_nt: TGTGCCAGCAGCTTGATCAACACCCCCGGGGAGACCCAGTACTTC
v_call: TRBV7-9
j_call: TRBJ2-5
cdr3_length: 15
d_call: .
clone_size: .

cdr3_aa: CASSLIVTGPSYEQYF
cdr3_nt: TGTGCCAGCAGCTTGATAGTTACAGGACCATCCTACGAGCAGTACTTC
v_call: TRBV5-6
j_call: TRBJ2-7
cdr3_length: 16
d_call: .
clone_size: .

cdr3_aa: CASSLGGANTEAFF
cdr3_nt: TGTGCCAGCAGTTTAGGGGGGGCGAACACTGAAGCTTTCTTT
v_call: TRBV27
j_call: TRBJ1-1
cdr3_length: 14
d_call: .
clone_size: .

cdr3_aa: CASSLAGIPYEQYF
cdr3_nt: TGTGCCAGCAGCTTAGCCGGGATTCCCTACGAGCAGTACTTC
v_call: TRBV11-2
j_call: TRBJ2-7
cdr3_length: 14
d_call: .
clone_size: .

cdr3_aa: CASSLRKKGYTF
cdr3_nt: TGTGCCAGCAGCCTGCGCAAAAAAGGCTACACCTTC
v_call: TRBV7-6
j_call: TRBJ1-2
cdr3_length: 12
d_call: .
clone_size: .

cdr3_aa: CASSKGEGQDGNGYTF
cdr3_nt: TGTGCCAGCAGCAAAGGGGAGGGACAAGACGGGAATGGCTACACCTTC
v_call: TRBV21-1
j_call: TRBJ1-2
cdr3_length: 16
d_call: .
clone_size: .

cdr3_aa: CASSHKRNRVTAFF
cdr3_nt: TGTGCCAGCTCACATAAAAGAAACAGGGTAACAGCTTTCTTT
v_call: TRBV18
j_call: TRBJ1-1
cdr3_length: 14
d_call: .
clone_size: .

cdr3_aa: CASSLGGGRNTGELFF
cdr3_nt: TGTGCCAGCAGCTTGGGGGGGGGTCGTAACACCGGGGAGCTGTTTTTT
v_call: TRBV5-6
j_call: TRBJ2-2
cdr3_length: 16
d_call: TRBD2
clone_size: .

cdr3_aa: CASSQTVRYGYTF
cdr3_nt: TGTGCCAGCAGCCAAACGGTCCGCTATGGCTACACCTTC
v_call: TRBV14
j_call: TRBJ1-2
cdr3_length: 13
d_call: .
clone_size: .

cdr3_aa: CASSLTSAYEQYF
cdr3_nt: TGTGCCAGCAGTTTAACTAGCGCCTACGAGCAGTACTTC
v_call: TRBV27
j_call: TRBJ2-7
cdr3_length: 13
d_call: TRBD2
clone_size: few

cdr3_aa: CASSQDRSGNTDTQYF
cdr3_nt: TGCGCCAGCAGCCAAGATCGGAGCGGGAATACAGATACGCAGTATTTT
v_call: TRBV4-3
j_call: TRBJ2-3
cdr3_length: 16
d_call: TRBD2
clone_size: .

cdr3_aa: CASSLPGQSAPYEQYF
cdr3_nt: TGTGCCAGCAGTCTCCCGGGACAGAGCGCTCCCTACGAGCAGTACTTC
v_call: TRBV28
j_call: TRBJ2-7
cdr3_length: 16
d_call: TRBD1
clone_size: once

cdr3_aa: CASSMVGAGGAFF
cdr3_nt: TGTGCCAGTAGTATGGTCGGGGCGGGAGGGGCGTTCTTC
v_call: TRBV19
j_call: TRBJ2-1
cdr3_length: 13
d_call: TRBD2
clone_size: .

cdr3_aa: CASSPPGVIGYEQYF
cdr3_nt: TGTGCCAGCAGCCCCCCCGGGGTCATCGGTTACGAGCAGTACTTC
v_call: TRBV5-6
j_call: TRBJ2-7
cdr3_length: 15
d_call: .
clone_size: .

cdr3_aa: CASSHIADYNEQFF
cdr3_nt: TGTGCCAGCAGCCATATAGCGGACTACAATGAGCAGTTCTTC
v_call: TRBV6-5
j_call: TRBJ2-1
cdr3_length: 14
d_call: .
clone_size: .

cdr3_aa: CASSPTGYEQYF
cdr3_nt: TGTGCCAGCAGTCCGACGGGCTACGAGCAGTACTTC
v_call: TRBV27
j_call: TRBJ2-7
cdr3_length: 12
d_call: .
clone_size: .

cdr3_aa: CASWTGGDQPQHF
cdr3_nt: TGTGCCAGTTGGACAGGAGGGGATCAGCCCCAGCATTTT
v_call: TRBV19
j_call: TRBJ1-5
cdr3_length: 13
d_call: TRBD1
clone_size: .

cdr3_aa: CASNPSGRCGGELFF
cdr3_nt: TGTGCCAGCAATCCCAGCGGGAGGTGCGGGGGGGAGCTGTTTTTT
v_call: TRBV6-1
j_call: TRBJ2-2
cdr3_length: 15
d_call: TRBD2
clone_size: once

cdr3_aa: CASSGMTGRTSPGELFF
cdr3_nt: TGTGCCAGCAGTGGGATGACAGGGCGTACTTCTCCCGGGGAGCTGTTTTTT
v_call: TRBV2
j_call: TRBJ2-2
cdr3_length: 17
d_call: TRBD1
clone_size: .

cdr3_aa: CASSLVGGGDEAFF
cdr3_nt: TGTGCCAGCAGCTTGGTAGGAGGCGGTGACGAAGCTTTCTTT
v_call: TRBV5-4
j_call: TRBJ1-1
cdr3_length: 14
d_call: .
clone_size: .

cdr3_aa: CASLSGNTGELFF
cdr3_nt: TGTGCCAGTCTATCGGGGAACACCGGGGAGCTGTTTTTT
v_call: TRBV19
j_call: TRBJ2-2
cdr3_length: 13
d_call: .
clone_size: .

cdr3_aa: CATSMGMGASYNEQFF
cdr3_nt: TGTGCCACCAGCATGGGCATGGGGGCCTCCTACAATGAGCAGTTCTTC
v_call: TRBV15
j_call: TRBJ2-1
cdr3_length: 16
d_call: .
clone_size: .

cdr3_aa: CASRWTSGPYEQYF
cdr3_nt: TGTGCCAGCAGGTGGACTAGCGGCCCCTACGAGCAGTACTTC
v_call: TRBV27
j_call: TRBJ2-7
cdr3_length: 14
d_call: TRBD2
clone_size: .

cdr3_aa: CASSFRLAGVYEQYF
cdr3_nt: TGTGCCAGCAGCTTTCGGCTAGCGGGGGTATACGAGCAGTACTTC
v_call: TRBV7-2
j_call: TRBJ2-7
cdr3_length: 15
d_call: TRBD2
clone_size: .

cdr3_aa: CASNQGVTDTQYF
cdr3_nt: TGTGCCAGTAATCAGGGGGTCACAGATACGCAGTATTTT
v_call: TRBV19
j_call: TRBJ2-3
cdr3_length: 13
d_call: TRBD1
clone_size: .

cdr3_aa: CASSLGPGRSYEQYF
cdr3_nt: TGTGCCAGCAGCTTGGGCCCCGGGAGGTCCTACGAGCAGTACTTC
v_call: TRBV7-6
j_call: TRBJ2-7
cdr3_length: 15
d_call: TRBD2
clone_size: .

cdr3_aa: CANPRTGTQETQYF
cdr3_nt: TGTGCCAACCCCAGGACCGGGACTCAAGAGACCCAGTACTTC
v_call: TRBV25-1
j_call: TRBJ2-5
cdr3_length: 14
d_call: .
clone_size: .

cdr3_aa: CASSLGGGQGTEQYF
cdr3_nt: TGCGCCAGCAGCTTGGGGGGGGGACAGGGTACCGAGCAGTACTTC
v_call: TRBV5-1
j_call: TRBJ2-7
cdr3_length: 15
d_call: TRBD1
clone_size: .

cdr3_aa: CASSLRGLRADTQYF
cdr3_nt: TGTGCCAGCAGTTTAAGGGGGCTTAGGGCAGATACGCAGTATTTT
v_call: TRBV27
j_call: TRBJ2-3
cdr3_length: 15
d_call: TRBD1
clone_size: .

cdr3_aa: CASSPDRNQPYEQYF
cdr3_nt: TGTGCCAGCTCACCCGACAGGAATCAGCCCTACGAGCAGTACTTC
v_call: TRBV18
j_call: TRBJ2-7
cdr3_length: 15
d_call: .
clone_size: .

cdr3_aa: CASSYSGAYEQYF
cdr3_nt: TGTGCCAGCAGTTACTCCGGGGCCTACGAGCAGTACTTC
v_call: TRBV6-5
j_call: TRBJ2-7
cdr3_length: 13
d_call: .
clone_size: .

cdr3_aa: CASSLWGRGSGELFF
cdr3_nt: TGTGCCAGCAGCTTATGGGGCAGGGGGTCCGGGGAGCTGTTTTTT
v_call: TRBV7-9
j_call: TRBJ2-2
cdr3_length: 15
d_call: TRBD1
clone_size: few

cdr3_aa: CASSLLAGKGYTF
cdr3_nt: TGTGCCAGCTCCCTCTTGGCGGGAAAGGGCTACACCTTC
v_call: TRBV18
j_call: TRBJ1-2
cdr3_length: 13
d_call: .
clone_size: once

cdr3_aa: CASKKGVVIGNTIYF
cdr3_nt: TGTGCCAGCAAGAAGGGGGTGGTGATTGGAAACACCATATATTTT
v_call: TRBV28
j_call: TRBJ1-3
cdr3_length: 15
d_call: .
clone_size: .

cdr3_aa: CASSYRRTDTQYF
cdr3_nt: TGTGCCAGCAGTTACCGGAGGACAGATACGCAGTATTTT
v_call: TRBV6-5
j_call: TRBJ2-3
cdr3_length: 13
d_call: .
clone_size: .

cdr3_aa: CASSDTLEGAGTDTQYF
cdr3_nt: TGTGCCAGCAGTGATACATTAGAGGGGGCTGGCACAGATACGCAGTATTTT
v_call: TRBV2
j_call: TRBJ2-3
cdr3_length: 17
d_call: TRBD1
clone_size: .